The 29 T cell receptor beta chains given below trace back to one sample, sequenced in a study of cytomegalovirus exposure and HLA in healthy donors. The PCR made use of 60 Vbeta and 13 Jbeta primers. Profiling relied on immunoSEQ multiplex PCR, and the TCRdb table lists in-frame clones only, not all of them. The profile shows some 170,000 clones, 87% of them singletons. The sequenced material came from PBMCs. These receptors originate from a woman aged 25 to 39 in good health and CMV-seronegative.

The rearrangement links TRBV7-2 to TRBJ2-3, with D possibly matching TRBD1 (5 bases). CDR1 is SGHTA and CDR2 is FQGNSA in the germline V gene. This CDR3 spans 15 amino acids. The V end was cut by 1 base, the J end by 3 bases, with 11 bases between. Here the CDR3 DNA reads TGTGCCAGCAGCTTAGGCCAGGGTGTGACAGATACGCAGTATTTT. It translates to CASSLGQGVTDTQYF. Drawing the rest from reference TRBV7-2 and TRBJ2-3, the complete variable domain is GAGVSQSPSNKVTEKGKDVELRCDPISGHTALYWYRQSLGQGLEFLIYFQGNSAPDKSGLPSDRFSAERTGGSVSTLTIQRTQQEDSAVYLCASSLGQGVTDTQYFGPGTRLTVL.

The chain is built from TRBV2 and TRBJ2-5, with 8 bases identical to TRBD2. The CDR3 has 15 residues. V was clipped by 6 bases and J by 2 bases; unmatched bases: 8. The germline gives CDR1 SNHLY, CDR2 FYNNEI. The CDR3 here is CASRPATGGQETQYF. The CDR3 DNA reads as TGTGCCAGCAGGCCGGCAACGGGGGGGCAAGAGACCCAGTACTTC.

This chain connects TRBV6-6 to TRBJ1-3; perhaps TRBD1 as D (5 bases). Trimming took off 6 bases at V and 1 base at J, with 13 bases between the two ends. CDR1 is MNHNY and CDR2 is SVGAGI in the germline V gene (reference sequence). The CDR3 sequence is 15 residues long. CDR3 sequence (DNA): TGTGCCAGCAGGTTCCAGGGCGAGTCTGGAAACACCATATATTTT. Protein sequence: CASRFQGESGNTIYF.

J is TRBJ1-1 and V is TRBV7-9, with D hard to call. CDR1 SEHNR and CDR2 FQNEAQ come from the germline V gene (reference sequence). Deletions cut 3 bases from V and 3 bases from J, with 17 bases between. CDR3 size: 16 residues. CDR3 coding DNA: TGTGCCAGCAGCTTCCTCGGCGGGCCCGAGGACACTGAAGCTTTCTTT. Its translation: CASSFLGGPEDTEAFF. The entire variable domain, with the rest obtained from reference TRBV7-9 and TRBJ1-1, is as follows: DTGVSQNPRHKITKRGQNVTFRCDPISEHNRLYWYRQTLGQGPEFLTYFQNEAQLEKSRLLSDRFSAERPKGSFSTLEIQRTEQGDSAMYLCASSFLGGPEDTEAFFGQGTRLTVV.

In this sample, this clone turned up a few times. The chain employs TRBV25-1 and TRBJ2-5; TRBD2 is a possible D gene (6 bases). The CDR3 length is 13 residues. The germline V gene encodes CDR1 MGHDK and CDR2 SYGVNS. Trimming removed 4 bases at V and 4 bases at J, with 10 bases between. The CDR3 sequence: CASSVGGRETQYF. CDR3 nucleotides: TGTGCCAGCAGTGTGGGGGGAAGAGAGACCCAGTACTTC.

This clone has more than one count but fewer than ten. The chain links TRBV7-9 to TRBJ2-7, with D perhaps matching TRBD2 (5 bases). V lost 4 bases and J 4 bases, leaving 11 bases between the germline ends. The germline V gene has CDR1 SEHNR and CDR2 FQNEAQ (reference sequence). CDR3 size: 13 residues. The CDR3 reads CASSSEETYEQYF. The CDR3 DNA reads as TGTGCCAGCAGCTCGGAGGAAACTTACGAGCAGTACTTC.

This clone was counted once. The CDR3 here is CASSEDRGYGYTF. CDR3 bases: TGTGCCAGCAGTGAGGACAGGGGGTACGGCTACACCTTC. The genes are TRBV6-1 and TRBJ1-2, with TRBD1 matching 10 bases. The CDR3 spans 13 residues. V lost 3 bases and J lost 8; bases outside the gene matches: 3. Germline V lookup: CDR1 MNHNS, CDR2 SASEGT.

The chain combines TRBV10-3 with TRBJ2-6; perhaps TRBD2 as D (6 bases). Germline-derived CDR1 and CDR2 are ENHRY and SYGVKD. Trimming took off 7 bases at V and 0 bases at J, with 13 bases between the two ends. The CDR3 contains 16 residues. The CDR3 loop is CAIKGLVLSGANVLTF. The CDR3 DNA sequence: TGTGCCATCAAGGGACTGGTCCTCTCTGGGGCCAACGTCCTGACTTTC.

V gene TRBV6-4 combines with J gene TRBJ2-3; 8 bases agree with TRBD1. V lost 9 bases, J lost 2 bases, and 13 bases stayed unmatched. The CDR3 runs to 16 residues. Germline values: CDR1 MRHNA, CDR2 SNTAGT. CDR3 residues: CARKGLRGQNTDTQYF. In DNA, the CDR3 is TGTGCCAGAAAGGGCCTCAGGGGGCAAAACACAGATACGCAGTATTTT.

Only a few counts were recorded for this clone. The genes are TRBV7-7 and TRBJ2-7; possible D gene TRBD2, 7 bases. Germline V CDR1 and CDR2: SSHAT, FNYEAQ (reference sequence). CDR3 size: 14 residues. V was trimmed by 5 bases and J by 3 bases, leaving 14 bases between them. CDR3 sequence reads: CASSLGGVDYEQYF. The CDR3 coding sequence is TGTGCCAGCAGCCTAGGGGGGGTAGACTACGAGCAGTACTTC.

The chain carries TRBV11-3 and TRBJ2-3; the D gene is possibly TRBD2 (5 bases). The CDR3 spans 17 residues. CDR1 and CDR2 (germline): SGHNT, YENEEA. Trimming cost V 5 bases and J 4 bases, with 22 bases left between them. The CDR3 loop reads CASSQMPLAPHSDTQYF. Written as DNA, the CDR3 is TGTGCCAGCAGCCAGATGCCCCTAGCCCCACACTCAGATACGCAGTATTTT.

The chain recombines TRBV7-9 with TRBJ2-2, with TRBD2 matching 14 bases. With 5 bases clipped from V and 8 bases from J, the junction kept 16 bases outside the gene matches. The CDR3 covers 19 residues. Germline V gives CDR1 SEHNR, CDR2 FQNEAQ (reference sequence). CDR3 nucleotide sequence: TGTGCCAGCAGCCCTCAGAATGACCGGGGACTAGCGGGAGTGGGGGAGCTGTTTTTT. Protein: CASSPQNDRGLAGVGELFF.

V is TRBV9 and J is TRBJ2-3; TRBD2 matches at 10 bases. With 4 bases clipped from V and 3 bases from J, the junction kept 11 bases outside the gene matches. From germline, CDR1 is SGDLS and CDR2 YYNGEE. The CDR3 has 17 residues. Written as DNA, the CDR3 is TGTGCCAGCAGCTCAGCGGGAGGGCCCTCAAGGACAGATACGCAGTATTTT. Its protein is CASSSAGGPSRTDTQYF. Full variable domain (rest looked up from reference TRBV9 and TRBJ2-3): DSGVTQTPKHLITATGQRVTLRCSPRSGDLSVYWYQQSLDQGLQFLIQYYNGEERAKGNILERFSAQQFPDLHSELNLSSLELGDSALYFCASSSAGGPSRTDTQYFGPGTRLTVL.

The chain combines TRBV5-1 with TRBJ2-5, with D possibly being TRBD1 (6 bases). There are 14 residues in the CDR3. The germline V and J ends were trimmed by 4 bases and 5 bases, with 15 bases remaining between them. Germline V CDR1 and CDR2: SGHRS, YFSETQ. This CDR3 is CASSTQGYGETQYF. The DNA of the CDR3 is TGCGCCAGCAGCACACAGGGATACGGGGAGACCCAGTACTTC. Full variable domain (outside the CDR3, taken from reference TRBV5-1 and TRBJ2-5): KAGVTQTPRYLIKTRGQQVTLSCSPISGHRSVSWYQQTPGQGLQFLFEYFSETQRNKGNFPGRFSGRQFSNSRSEMNVSTLELGDSALYLCASSTQGYGETQYFGPGTRLLVL.

V and J are TRBV14 and TRBJ1-2; 7 bases agree with TRBD1. CDR3 length: 15 amino acids. CDR1 is SGHDN and CDR2 is FVKESK in the germline V gene. J lost 4 bases, V lost 4 bases, and 9 bases had no gene match. The CDR3 sequence is CASSPWTGRSYGYTF. CDR3 nucleotides: TGTGCCAGCAGCCCGTGGACAGGCCGCAGCTATGGCTACACCTTC.

The chain recombines TRBV27 with TRBJ1-1; D call uncertain. V was cut by 6 bases and J by 7 bases, with 18 bases left in between. From germline, CDR1 is MNHEY and CDR2 SMNVEV (reference sequence). This CDR3 has 14 amino acids. Written as DNA, the CDR3 is TGTGCCAGCAGCAACCTCTTCGGTAGAATTGAAGCTTTCTTT. Translation gives CASSNLFGRIEAFF.

The CDR3: CASSTGGGEQYF. Here the CDR3 DNA reads TGTGCCAGTAGTACGGGGGGCGGCGAGCAGTACTTC. The chain combines TRBV19 with TRBJ2-7; D is perhaps TRBD2 (7 bases). V was shortened by 4 bases and J by 6 bases, with 10 bases between the two germline ends. CDR3 length: 12 residues. Germline lookup yields CDR1 LNHDA and CDR2 SQIVND (reference sequence).

V usage is TRBV5-6 and J usage is TRBJ2-3, with 7 bases that match TRBD2. V lost 4 bases, J lost 6 bases, and 8 bases stayed unmatched. Germline values: CDR1 SGHDT, CDR2 YYEEEE. This CDR3 has 14 residues. The CDR3: CASSPGGGVDTQYF. The CDR3 DNA reads as TGTGCCAGCAGCCCGGGTGGGGGGGTCGATACGCAGTATTTT.

The chain uses TRBV18 and TRBJ2-7; D is perhaps TRBD1 (5 bases). From germline, CDR1 is KGHSH and CDR2 LQKENI. The CDR3 spans 14 residues. The V gene lost 6 bases and the J gene lost 2 bases, with 14 bases spanning the gap. This CDR3 reads CASSLQGTPYEQYF. CDR3 DNA sequence: TGTGCCAGCTCCCTTCAGGGAACCCCCTACGAGCAGTACTTC.

V and J are TRBV4-1 and TRBJ2-5, with 7 bases aligning to TRBD1. The length of the CDR3 is 19 residues. V trimming: 1 base; J trimming: 1 base; junction bases outside the gene matches: 15. From germline, CDR1 is MGHRA and CDR2 YSYEKL. DNA of the CDR3: TGCGCCAGCAGCCAAGTCAAGGGAGCCAGGGGGAAGTCCCAAGAGACCCAGTACTTC. Translating it yields CASSQVKGARGKSQETQYF.

The rearrangement joins TRBV15 to TRBJ2-7; D gene uncertain. The germline gives CDR1 LNHNV, CDR2 YYDKDF (reference sequence). Trimming cost V 1 base and J 3 bases, with 19 bases left between them. This CDR3 spans 17 amino acids. The CDR3 bases are TGTGCCACCAGCAGAGCCCAAGAGAGTAGGAGATTCTACGAGCAGTACTTC. Amino acid sequence: CATSRAQESRRFYEQYF.

J is TRBJ1-3 and V is TRBV11-2; weak D call: TRBD1 (5 bases). Trimming removed 5 bases from V and 0 bases from J, with 14 bases in between. There are 16 residues in the CDR3. The germline V gene has CDR1 SGHAT and CDR2 FQNNGV. The CDR3 DNA reads TGTGCCAGCAGCCTGGACGCGGGGGGCTCTGGAAACACCATATATTTT. It encodes CASSLDAGGSGNTIYF. Full variable domain (remainder filled in from reference TRBV11-2 and TRBJ1-3): EAGVAQSPRYKIIEKRQSVAFWCNPISGHATLYWYQQILGQGPKLLIQFQNNGVVDDSQLPKDRFSAERLKGVDSTLKIQPAKLEDSAVYLCASSLDAGGSGNTIYFGEGSWLTVV.

The chain links TRBV18 to TRBJ1-5; D possibly corresponds to TRBD1 (5 bases). Germline V gene data show CDR1 as KGHSH and CDR2 as LQKENI. The ends were cut back, 1 base at V and 1 base at J, with 8 bases in the middle. The CDR3 spans 15 residues. The DNA for the CDR3 is TGTGCCAGCTCACCACAGGGGTCCAGCAATCAGCCCCAGCATTTT. Amino acid sequence: CASSPQGSSNQPQHF.

The J gene is TRBJ1-2, the V gene TRBV29-1, with TRBD1 as a possible D gene (6 bases). CDR3 size: 12 residues. Germline CDR1 SQVTM, CDR2 ANQGSEA. The V end lost 7 bases, the J end lost 5 bases, and 14 bases lay between the germline ends. The CDR3 spells CSDRGGGYGYTF. The CDR3 DNA follows: TGCAGCGACCGGGGAGGGGGGTATGGCTACACCTTC. Based on the CDR3 plus reference TRBV29-1 and TRBJ1-2, the full variable domain is SAVISQKPSRDICQRGTSLTIQCQVDSQVTMMFWYRQQPGQSLTLIATANQGSEATYESGFVIDKFPISRPNLTFSTLTVSNMSPEDSSIYLCSDRGGGYGYTFGSGTRLTVV.

The gene calls are TRBV9 and TRBJ2-7, with 11 bases lining up with TRBD2. The germline CDR1 and CDR2 sequences are SGDLS and YYNGEE. This CDR3 has 16 residues. Germline trimming cut 3 bases from V and 2 bases from J; bases unmatched to any gene: 7. In DNA form, the CDR3 reads TGTGCCAGCAGCGCAGAGGGACTAGCGGCCCCCTACGAGCAGTACTTC. It encodes CASSAEGLAAPYEQYF.

The chain couples TRBV19 to TRBJ1-1; D is possibly TRBD1 (5 bases). V lost 8 bases and J lost 4, with 17 bases in between. CDR3 length equals 14 residues. Germline V gene sequence: CDR1 LNHDA, CDR2 SQIVND (reference sequence). The CDR3 DNA follows: TGTGCCAGTTCCCAACCGGGACTTTTCACTGAAGCTTTCTTT. Translation gives CASSQPGLFTEAFF. Filled out from reference TRBV19 and TRBJ1-1, the complete variable domain reads DGGITQSPKYLFRKEGQNVTLSCEQNLNHDAMYWYRQDPGQGLRLIYYSQIVNDFQKGDIAEGYSVSREKKESFPLTVTSAQKNPTAFYLCASSQPGLFTEAFFGQGTRLTVV.

V and J are TRBV7-2 and TRBJ1-1; D gene ambiguous. The CDR3 consists of 15 residues. Germline CDR1 and CDR2: SGHTA and FQGNSA. The germline V and J ends were trimmed by 4 bases and 1 base, with 13 bases remaining between them. The chain's CDR3 is CASSSRWQANTEAFF. The DNA of the CDR3 is TGTGCCAGCAGCTCCCGGTGGCAGGCGAACACTGAAGCTTTCTTT.

The rearrangement links TRBV5-6 to TRBJ2-5, with 7 bases fitting TRBD2. This CDR3 is 14 amino acids long. Germline loops: CDR1 SGHDT, CDR2 YYEEEE. V lost 4 bases, J lost 5 bases, and 8 bases stayed unmatched. CDR3 nucleotides: TGTGCCAGCAGCGTTGGGGGGGGTGTTGAGACCCAGTACTTC. It specifies CASSVGGGVETQYF.

The table lists this clone with a count of one. V gene TRBV25-1 combines with J gene TRBJ2-4; 12 bases align to TRBD2. The CDR3 is 15 residues long. Per germline, CDR1 MGHDK and CDR2 SYGVNS. V lost 2 bases to trimming and J lost 6 bases; unmatched junction nucleotides: 2. CDR3 coding DNA: TGTGCCAGCAGTGAACTAGCGGGAGGGGGAAACATTCAGTACTTC. It translates to CASSELAGGGNIQYF.